Below are 23 T cell receptor beta chains sequenced from a single sample in a study of blood T cells in healthy people across ages. With a J-beta primer mix and a sample-barcoded 5' primer, a second PCR ran roughly 6 to 12 cycles. In TCRdb, the 5' RACE reads were re-called with MiXCR into one record per CDR3 protein. The table shows about 1 million distinct CDR3 sequences, with 45% occurring only once. Sequencing input: blood. The origin of the receptors is an older woman in good health.

The table lists this clonotype with a few counts. This sequence joins TRBV29-1 and TRBJ2-7, with TRBD2 as a possible D gene (7 bases). The CDR3 totals 13 residues. The germline gives CDR1 SQVTM, CDR2 ANQGSEA. V gave up 7 bases and J gave up 0 bases, with 13 bases separating them. The CDR3, as DNA: TGCAGCGGGGGGGGCAGACTCTCCTACGAGCAGTACTTC. Its translation is CSGGGRLSYEQYF.

The V and J genes are TRBV6-1 and TRBJ2-3, with 9 positions matching TRBD1. The V and J ends lost 5 bases and 2 bases, in that order; junction bases with no gene match: 11. This CDR3 spans 17 amino acids. Germline-derived CDR1 and CDR2 are MNHNS and SASEGT. Written as DNA, the CDR3 is TGTGCCAGCAGTAGCCGACAGGGGGTTTCTCCCACAGATACGCAGTATTTT. Translating it yields CASSSRQGVSPTDTQYF.

This clonotype is a singleton in its sample. The chain uses TRBV29-1 and TRBJ2-2; D gene unclear. The CDR3 is 12 amino acids. Germline values: CDR1 SQVTM, CDR2 ANQGSEA. V lost 7 bases and J lost 6, with 12 bases in between. The CDR3 here is CSATRSAGELFF. The CDR3 DNA reads TGCAGCGCAACCAGGTCTGCCGGGGAGCTGTTTTTT.

This clonotype has a handful of counts. The chain links TRBV5-1 to TRBJ2-3, with TRBD1 as a possible D gene (5 bases). This CDR3 is built from 16 residues. The V end lost 3 bases, the J end lost 0 bases, and 14 bases lay between the germline ends. The germline V gene has CDR1 SGHRS and CDR2 YFSETQ. CDR3 nucleotide sequence: TGCGCCAGCAGCTCGCCCGTGGGGCTCAGCACAGATACGCAGTATTTT. It translates to CASSSPVGLSTDTQYF.

CDR3 region: CASSSRNINPGGEQYF. Written as DNA, the CDR3 is TGTGCCAGCAGCTCGCGCAATATCAACCCAGGGGGAGAGCAGTACTTC. The V gene is TRBV7-9, the J gene TRBJ2-5; 7 bases line up with TRBD1. The CDR3 is 16 residues long. The germline V gene encodes CDR1 SEHNR and CDR2 FQNEAQ (reference sequence). Trimming removed 4 bases from V and 11 bases from J; junction bases left unmatched: 19.

The chain employs TRBV12-3 or TRBV12-4 and TRBJ2-7; D perhaps matches TRBD1 (5 bases). Trimming shortened V by 1 base and J by 6 bases, and 19 bases separated the two germline ends. The CDR3 loop spans 16 amino acids. Here the CDR3 reads CASSLESWGRVAEQYF. CDR3 in DNA: TGTGCCAGCAGTTTAGAGAGTTGGGGCAGGGTGGCCGAGCAGTACTTC.

V and J are TRBV2 and TRBJ2-2; possible D gene TRBD1, 6 bases. Germline lookup yields CDR1 SNHLY and CDR2 FYNNEI. This CDR3 spans 15 amino acids. The V end lost 6 bases, the J end lost 3 bases, and 14 bases lay between the germline ends. CDR3 DNA: TGTGCCAGCAGAGCCTTGGCAGGGGACACCGGGGAGCTGTTTTTT. It translates to CASRALAGDTGELFF.

The J gene is TRBJ2-3, the V gene TRBV11-3; perhaps TRBD1 as D (7 bases). CDR3 length: 17 amino acids. Trimming left V 4 bases short and J 0 bases short, with 17 bases between. Looked up from germline, CDR1 is SGHNT and CDR2 is YENEEA. As DNA, the CDR3 is TGTGCCAGCAGCTCACTAGGGGGCGGGGATAGCACAGATACGCAGTATTTT. Its protein product is CASSSLGGGDSTDTQYF.

This chain connects TRBV5-1 to TRBJ2-5; D gene uncertain. The CDR3 sequence is 12 residues long. Trimming stripped 2 bases from V and 11 bases from J, with 13 bases between. The germline V gene has CDR1 SGHRS and CDR2 YFSETQ. The CDR3 reads CASSLVAHEQYF. DNA for the CDR3: TGCGCCAGCAGCTTAGTCGCCCATGAGCAGTACTTC.

The rearrangement uses TRBV6-2 or TRBV6-3 and TRBJ1-5; tentatively, D is TRBD1 (6 bases). The CDR3 consists of 16 residues. Per the germline V gene, CDR1 is MNHEY and CDR2 is SVGEGT. The germline V and J ends were trimmed by 0 bases and 4 bases, with 13 bases remaining between them. The CDR3 DNA reads TGTGCCAGCAGTTACTCAGGACAGACTTTTAATCAGCCCCAGCATTTT. It is translated as CASSYSGQTFNQPQHF.

This clonotype has a handful of counts. V usage is TRBV20-1 and J usage is TRBJ2-1; TRBD2 aligns across 9 bases. V shed 1 base and J 8 bases; nucleotides not matched to a gene: 9. CDR1 is DFQATT and CDR2 is SNEGSKA in the germline V gene (reference sequence). CDR3 length: 15 residues. CDR3 sequence: CSARALAGPGHEQFF. The DNA for the CDR3 is TGCAGTGCTAGAGCTCTAGCGGGGCCAGGACATGAGCAGTTCTTC.

The chain recombines TRBV5-1 with TRBJ2-1; the D gene is possibly TRBD2 (7 bases). The CDR3 covers 15 residues. The ends were cut back, 4 bases at V and 8 bases at J, with 19 bases in the middle. Per the germline V gene, CDR1 is SGHRS and CDR2 is YFSETQ. In DNA, the CDR3 is TGCGCCAGCAGCCTCAGCGGGACATCTGTACATGAGCAGTTCTTC. This gives the protein CASSLSGTSVHEQFF.

The chain combines TRBV6-5 with TRBJ2-7; 7 nucleotides agree with TRBD1. Germline assignment: CDR1 MNHEY and CDR2 SVGAGI. The CDR3 totals 17 residues. V lost 2 bases to trimming and J lost 3 bases; unmatched junction nucleotides: 13. This chain's CDR3 is CASSYGSVQGSVYEQYF. CDR3 nucleotides: TGTGCCAGCAGTTACGGTTCGGTACAGGGGAGCGTCTACGAGCAGTACTTC.

This clonotype was detected only once. The rearrangement joins TRBV12-3 or TRBV12-4 to TRBJ1-2; possible D gene TRBD1, 6 bases. This CDR3 has 14 amino acids. V was clipped by 1 base and J by 7 bases, with 13 bases between them. The CDR3: CASSLGQQGSGYTF. The CDR3 DNA sequence: TGTGCCAGCAGTTTAGGACAACAGGGAAGTGGCTACACCTTC.

This clonotype occurred a few times. The V call is TRBV6-2 or TRBV6-3, the J call TRBJ2-4; 11 bases align to TRBD1. The J call may be wrong; the DNA end is better matched by TRBJ2-7. Germline V CDR1 and CDR2: MNHEY, SVGEGT. This CDR3 is 14 amino acids long. CDR3 nucleotides: TGTGCCAGCAGTTCGGGACAGGGGGTCACCGAGCAGTACTTC. Residues: CASSSGQGVTEQYF.

This clonotype was detected many times. This rearrangement joins TRBV27 to TRBJ2-7; D unresolved. The germline V gene has CDR1 MNHEY and CDR2 SMNVEV (reference sequence). The CDR3 sequence is 10 residues long. Trimming took 8 bases from V and 4 from J, leaving 6 bases between them. The CDR3 spells CASGAYEQYF. Written as DNA, the CDR3 is TGTGCCAGCGGCGCGTACGAGCAGTACTTC.

This CDR3 reads CSVTTENTEAFF. The CDR3 DNA reads TGCAGCGTTACCACAGAAAACACTGAAGCTTTCTTT. V gene TRBV29-1 combines with J gene TRBJ1-1; D unclear. CDR3 length: 12 amino acids. The germline V gene has CDR1 SQVTM and CDR2 ANQGSEA. V lost 5 bases, J lost 2 bases, and 9 bases lay in between.

The V and J genes are TRBV4-1 and TRBJ2-3, with 10 bases identical to TRBD1. CDR1 and CDR2 from the germline V gene are MGHRA and YSYEKL. After removal of 4 bases from V and 2 bases from J, the junction contained 12 bases not matched to a gene. This CDR3 is built from 18 residues. This CDR3 reads CASSPTARGTGATDTQYF. CDR3 bases: TGCGCCAGCAGCCCAACCGCCCGGGGGACAGGGGCCACAGATACGCAGTATTTT.

CDR3 in DNA: TGTGCCAGCAGTTTGATGGGTCCCCCCAAAAACATTCAGTACTTC. Protein sequence: CASSLMGPPKNIQYF. This chain uses TRBV12-3 or TRBV12-4 with TRBJ2-4; D is unresolved. The CDR3 contains 15 residues. Trimming pared 3 bases from V and 2 bases from J, leaving 11 bases between.

The genes are TRBV29-1 and TRBJ2-7, with TRBD2 identical over 7 bases. This CDR3 has 14 residues. V shed 6 bases, J shed 2 bases, and the junction held 10 bases outside the gene matches. Germline CDR1 SQVTM, CDR2 ANQGSEA. DNA for the CDR3: TGCAGCGTCCGGGGGGAGGGGAATGCCTACGAGCAGTACTTC. Its translation is CSVRGEGNAYEQYF.

The rearrangement links TRBV12-3 or TRBV12-4 to TRBJ2-1, with 8 bases fitting TRBD2. CDR3 length: 17 residues. The junction had 11 bases not matched to a gene; V was cut back by 4 bases and J by 3 bases. CDR3 loop: CASSSLSGLGIYNEQFF. The CDR3 nucleotides are TGTGCCAGCAGTTCTCTTTCGGGACTAGGGATCTACAATGAGCAGTTCTTC.

This clonotype has a handful of counts. The rearrangement uses TRBV27 and TRBJ2-2; D ambiguous. Per germline, CDR1 MNHEY and CDR2 SMNVEV (reference sequence). Trimming shortened V by 0 bases and J by 3 bases, and 2 bases separated the two germline ends. This CDR3 spans 13 amino acids. The CDR3 DNA reads as TGTGCCAGCAGTTTATCACACACCGGGGAGCTGTTTTTT. Amino acid sequence: CASSLSHTGELFF.

This clonotype was seen a few times. The V and J genes are TRBV11-2 and TRBJ2-5, with a tentative D call TRBD2 (6 bases). Germline V gene lookup returns CDR1 SGHAT and CDR2 FQNNGV. The CDR3 extends over 13 amino acids. V lost 5 bases and J 5 bases, leaving 12 bases between the germline ends. The CDR3 region has the DNA TGTGCCAGCAGCATGACTAGTTGGGAGACCCAGTACTTC. Protein sequence: CASSMTSWETQYF.